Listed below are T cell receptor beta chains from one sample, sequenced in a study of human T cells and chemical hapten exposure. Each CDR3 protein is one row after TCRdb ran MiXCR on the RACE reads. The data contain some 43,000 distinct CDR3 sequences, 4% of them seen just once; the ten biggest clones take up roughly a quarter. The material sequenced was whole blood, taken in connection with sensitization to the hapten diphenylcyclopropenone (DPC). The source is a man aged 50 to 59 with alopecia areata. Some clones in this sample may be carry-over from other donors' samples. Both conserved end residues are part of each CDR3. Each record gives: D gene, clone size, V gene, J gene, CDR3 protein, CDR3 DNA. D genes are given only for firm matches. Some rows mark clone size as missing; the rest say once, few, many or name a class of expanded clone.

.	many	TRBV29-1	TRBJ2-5	CSVDETGRETQYF	TGCAGCGTTGACGAGACAGGGAGGGAGACCCAGTACTTC
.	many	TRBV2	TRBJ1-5	CASSEGVGRNQPQHF	TGTGCCAGCAGTGAAGGCGTAGGACGCAATCAGCCCCAGCATTTT
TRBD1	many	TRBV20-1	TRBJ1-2	CSARPGGRGYTF	TGCAGTGCTAGGCCAGGGGGCCGTGGCTACACCTTC
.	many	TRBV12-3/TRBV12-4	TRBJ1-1	CASSFGGNTEAFF	TGTGCCAGCAGTTTCGGGGGAAACACTGAAGCTTTCTTT
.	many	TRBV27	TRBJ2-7	CASSFPRASIEQYF	TGTGCCAGCAGTTTCCCCCGGGCCTCCATCGAGCAGTACTTC
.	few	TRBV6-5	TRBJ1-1	CASSQGTRNTEAFF	TGTGCCAGCAGTCAGGGGACCCGGAACACTGAAGCTTTCTTT
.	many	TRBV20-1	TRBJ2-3	CSARGTTDTQYF	TGCAGTGCTAGAGGGACCACAGATACGCAGTATTTT
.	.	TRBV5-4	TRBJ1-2	CASSFRAGHPNYGYTF	TGTGCCAGCAGCTTCAGGGCTGGGCATCCTAACTATGGCTACACCTTC
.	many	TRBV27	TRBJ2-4	CASSTNLLGSGKNIQYF	TGTGCCAGCAGTACGAATCTGCTGGGGTCCGGCAAAAACATTCAGTACTTC
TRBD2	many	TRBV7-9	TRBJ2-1	CASSPPGLAGGPVYNEQFF	TGTGCCAGCAGCCCGCCGGGACTAGCGGGAGGACCCGTCTACAATGAGCAGTTCTTC
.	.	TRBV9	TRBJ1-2	CASSRSLGGDYGYTF	TGTGCCAGCAGCCGCTCTCTCGGGGGCGACTATGGCTACACCTTC
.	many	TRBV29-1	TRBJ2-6	CSVEDREASGANVLTF	TGCAGCGTTGAAGATCGCGAAGCCTCTGGGGCCAACGTCCTGACTTTC
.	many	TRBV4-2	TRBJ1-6	CASSQVGIQQDHSPLHF	TGTGCCAGCAGCCAAGTAGGAATTCAACAGGACCATTCACCCCTCCACTTT